One and the same sample provided the 19 T cell receptor beta chains below, sequenced in a study of T cells after yellow fever vaccination (dated by TCRdb to the late 2010s). The treatment or condition label on this specimen signifies: live attenuated yellow fever vaccine strain. The library was produced with 5' RACE. The data were produced on an Illumina HiSeq 2500. TCRdb applied fastp at Q25 and MiXCR to the public reads, then kept only in-frame beta chains. Records with the same CDR3 protein are collapsed into one entry carrying the most frequent genes and DNA. In this sample the table shows 30,000 to 35,000 distinct CDR3 sequences, 6.5% to 8.5% of which occur a single time. The ten largest clonotypes hold approximately 23% of the sample. The material was PBMCs, either bulk or a sorted T-cell subset (CD4+, CD8+, memory, or dextramer-sorted; not recorded which), obtained on the day of the first yellow fever vaccination. These receptor sequences come from a man between 18 and 35 years old who received the YFV17D yellow fever vaccine.

This clonotype was found many times. The V call is TRBV29-1, the J call TRBJ2-3; TRBD2 matches 8 bases. There are 13 residues in the CDR3. The V and J ends lost 7 bases and 1 base, in that order; junction bases with no gene match: 4. Germline CDR1 SQVTM, CDR2 ANQGSEA. Here the CDR3 reads CSASAGGTDTQYF. DNA for the CDR3: TGCAGCGCCTCAGCGGGGGGCACAGATACGCAGTATTTT.

This clonotype was detected many times. The chain has TRBV5-4 and TRBJ2-5; 12 positions match TRBD2. V shed 3 bases, J shed 4 bases, and the junction held 10 bases outside the gene matches. Germline CDR1 reads SGHNT; CDR2 reads YYREEE (reference sequence). The CDR3 is 17 residues long. The CDR3 coding sequence is TGTGCCAGCAGCTCCCCCGGACTAGCGGGGTTTGGAGAGACCCAGTACTTC. Translating it yields CASSSPGLAGFGETQYF.

This clonotype was picked up a small number of times. This chain's CDR3 is CASSSLTGRTGELFF. CDR3 nucleotide sequence: TGTGCCAGCAGCTCGTTGACAGGTCGGACCGGGGAGCTGTTTTTT. The chain combines TRBV11-2 with TRBJ2-2, with D perhaps matching TRBD1 (6 bases). The length of the CDR3 is 15 residues. V was pared by 4 bases and J by 5 bases, with 14 bases between. Germline V gives CDR1 SGHAT, CDR2 FQNNGV.

This clonotype has at least ten counts. This chain links TRBV11-2 with TRBJ2-1; no definite D call. V was cut by 1 base and J by 5 bases, with 6 bases left in between. Germline CDR1 and CDR2: SGHAT and FQNNGV. The CDR3 has 13 amino acids. This CDR3 reads CASSLGRNNEQFF. The CDR3 DNA is TGTGCCAGCAGCTTAGGACGGAACAATGAGCAGTTCTTC.

Many counts were recorded for this clonotype. V gene TRBV28 combines with J gene TRBJ1-6; D remains unclear. From germline, CDR1 is MDHEN and CDR2 SYDVKM. The CDR3 length is 20 residues. V was trimmed by 2 bases and J by 7 bases, leaving 27 bases between them. The CDR3 is CASSLIPPLSTGMGNSPLHF. The CDR3 nucleotides read TGTGCCAGCAGTTTAATTCCCCCCCTTAGCACGGGGATGGGGAATTCACCCCTCCACTTT.

The table lists this clonotype with many counts. This rearrangement joins TRBV5-1 to TRBJ1-2; 12 nucleotides align to TRBD1. The germline V gene has CDR1 SGHRS and CDR2 YFSETQ. The CDR3 runs 17 residues. J lost 5 bases, V lost 1 base, and 9 bases had no gene match. CDR3 in DNA: TGCGCCAGCAGCTTGAGCTCCCCGGGACAGGGGGCGTATGGCTACACCTTC. Translated, it gives CASSLSSPGQGAYGYTF.

This clonotype was counted ten times or more. V and J are TRBV7-8 and TRBJ2-7; 7 nucleotides line up with TRBD2. The V gene's germline CDR1 is SGHVS and CDR2 FQNEAQ. The CDR3 runs to 12 residues. The CDR3 sequence: CASSLAANEQYV. As DNA, the CDR3 is TGTGCCAGCAGCCTAGCGGCAAACGAGCAGTACGTC.

This clonotype appeared many times. V and J are TRBV7-2 and TRBJ2-3; a possible D gene is TRBD2 (7 bases). The germline V and J ends were trimmed by 5 bases and 1 base, with 13 bases remaining between them. The CDR3 totals 15 residues. Germline CDR1 reads SGHTA; CDR2 reads FQGNSA. The CDR3 is CASSLGGGRTDTQYF. The CDR3 DNA reads TGTGCCAGCAGCCTAGGGGGGGGACGCACAGATACGCAGTATTTT.

This clonotype was found many times. The chain is built from TRBV20-1 and TRBJ1-4, with 9 bases matching TRBD1. The CDR3 contains 14 residues. Unmatched junction bases numbered 2, after V lost 4 bases and J lost 2 bases. Germline-derived CDR1 and CDR2 are DFQATT and SNEGSKA (reference sequence). CDR3 loop: CSATDRGTNEKLFF. In nucleotides, the CDR3 is TGCAGTGCTACCGACAGGGGGACTAATGAAAAACTGTTTTTT.

V is TRBV12-3 or TRBV12-4 and J is TRBJ2-3; 7 bases line up with TRBD1. Unmatched junction bases numbered 9, after V lost 5 bases and J lost 4 bases. The CDR3 is made up of 15 amino acids. The DNA of the CDR3 is TGTGCCAGCAGTCCCCCAGGGGGTAGGGCAGATACGCAGTATTTT. Its protein product is CASSPPGGRADTQYF.

The chain links TRBV5-1 to TRBJ2-1; D uncertain. CDR1 and CDR2 (germline): SGHRS, YFSETQ. This CDR3 region has 14 residues. V was clipped by 4 bases and J by 0 bases, with 8 bases between them. This chain's CDR3 is CASSPVHSYNEQFF. The CDR3 DNA is TGCGCCAGCAGCCCGGTCCACTCCTACAATGAGCAGTTCTTC. The full variable domain, in which reference TRBV5-1 and TRBJ2-1 provide the parts outside the CDR3, is KAGVTQTPRYLIKTRGQQVTLSCSPISGHRSVSWYQQTPGQGLQFLFEYFSETQRNKGNFPGRFSGRQFSNSRSEMNVSTLELGDSALYLCASSPVHSYNEQFFGPGTRLTVL.

This clonotype was observed at least ten times. The chain combines TRBV10-3 with TRBJ2-6; D is tentatively TRBD1 or TRBD2 (5 bases each). The V end lost 7 bases, the J end lost 4 bases, and 14 bases lay between the germline ends. This CDR3 is 15 amino acids long. Germline V gene data show CDR1 as ENHRY and CDR2 as SYGVKD. Here the CDR3 reads CAITERGAGANVLTF. In nucleotides, the CDR3 is TGTGCCATCACCGAACGAGGGGCCGGGGCCAACGTCCTGACTTTC.

The J gene is TRBJ2-1, the V gene TRBV5-1; D may match TRBD1 or TRBD2 (5 bases each). This CDR3 is built from 17 residues. Germline CDR1 SGHRS, CDR2 YFSETQ. Trimming left V 4 bases short and J 6 bases short, with 23 bases between. The CDR3, as DNA: TGCGCCAGCAGCGCTACGCCGGGGACCGCCCCGGCCAATGAGCAGTTCTTC. Its protein is CASSATPGTAPANEQFF.

This clonotype was observed at least ten times. V is TRBV4-1 and J is TRBJ2-7, with D unclear. The CDR3 covers 14 residues. CDR1 is MGHRA and CDR2 is YSYEKL in the germline V gene. Deletions cut 0 bases from V and 3 bases from J, with 9 bases between. The CDR3 reads CASSQENSGYEQYV. The CDR3 DNA is TGCGCCAGCAGCCAAGAAAACTCCGGCTACGAGCAGTACGTC.

This clonotype is labeled as medium-sized. The chain couples TRBV7-2 to TRBJ2-5; 8 nucleotides align to TRBD2. Per germline, CDR1 SGHTA and CDR2 FQGNSA. The CDR3 is made up of 14 amino acids. V was clipped by 4 bases and J by 4 bases; unmatched bases: 5. CDR3 loop: CASSSGGAPETQYF. For the CDR3, the DNA is TGTGCCAGCAGCTCCGGGGGGGCCCCAGAGACCCAGTACTTC.

This clonotype was found many times. The genes are TRBV4-2 and TRBJ2-1, with TRBD1 as a possible D gene (7 bases). The CDR3 spans 16 residues. V lost 1 base to trimming and J lost 8 bases, with 18 bases between them. Germline CDR1 and CDR2: LGHNA and YNFKEQ. The CDR3 bases are TGTGCCAGCAGCCAAGCCCCCGACAGGGAGGTGGATGAGCAGTTCTTC. Translating it yields CASSQAPDREVDEQFF.

Ten or more counts support this clonotype. The rearrangement uses TRBV5-1 and TRBJ2-2; 7 bases map to TRBD2. V lost 5 bases, J lost 6 bases, and 10 bases stayed unmatched. Germline values: CDR1 SGHRS, CDR2 YFSETQ. This CDR3 region has 15 residues. The DNA for the CDR3 is TGCGCCAGCAGGACCGGGACTACAGTTGCCGGGGAGCTGTTTTTT. Translating it yields CASRTGTTVAGELFF. Together with reference TRBV5-1 and TRBJ2-2, the CDR3 gives the full variable domain: KAGVTQTPRYLIKTRGQQVTLSCSPISGHRSVSWYQQTPGQGLQFLFEYFSETQRNKGNFPGRFSGRQFSNSRSEMNVSTLELGDSALYLCASRTGTTVAGELFFGEGSRLTVL.

In this sample, this clonotype turned up many times. The rearrangement links TRBV30 to TRBJ1-5; no reliable D call. Germline CDR1 GTSNPN, CDR2 SVGIG (reference sequence). The CDR3 is 12 residues long. Trimming stripped 2 bases from V and 4 bases from J, with 6 bases between. CDR3 residues: CAWSLSNQPQHF. DNA of the CDR3: TGTGCCTGGAGTCTTAGTAATCAGCCCCAGCATTTT.

This clonotype has a count of ten or more. This sequence joins TRBV7-2 and TRBJ1-2, with 9 bases that match TRBD1. The length of the CDR3 is 14 residues. The germline V gene has CDR1 SGHTA and CDR2 FQGNSA. After removal of 8 bases from V and 4 bases from J, the junction contained 8 bases not matched to a gene. CDR3 loop: CASFLPTGGYGYTF. CDR3 nucleotide sequence: TGTGCCAGCTTCTTACCGACAGGGGGCTATGGCTACACCTTC.